The 23 T cell receptor beta chains below were found in one sample sequenced in a study of T cell responses to AZD1222 COVID-19 vaccine. Sequenced by immunoSEQ multiplex PCR; TCRdb stores in-frame clones only, minus some. In the table there are about 150,000 clones, approximately 87% of which are singletons. The source was peripheral blood, collected on day 0 of MenACWY control vaccination. The receptor source for this set is an adult in good health.

This CDR3 is CASSLTSGQGSGYTF. CDR3 DNA sequence: TGTGCCAGCAGCTTAACCTCGGGACAGGGAAGTGGCTACACCTTC. The rearrangement uses TRBV7-3 and TRBJ1-2, with TRBD1 matching 9 bases. Unmatched junction bases numbered 6, after V lost 0 bases and J lost 7 bases. The CDR3 length is 15 residues. Germline CDR1 reads SGHTA; CDR2 reads FQGTGA.

The V gene is TRBV5-1, the J gene TRBJ1-1; tentatively, D is TRBD1 (5 bases). V lost 0 bases to trimming and J lost 0 bases, with 15 bases between them. The CDR3 is 17 residues long. Germline CDR1 SGHRS, CDR2 YFSETQ. The DNA for the CDR3 is TGCGCCAGCAGCTTGGGGGGGTCCGTAGGGTTGAACACTGAAGCTTTCTTT. This translates into CASSLGGSVGLNTEAFF.

The rearrangement uses TRBV25-1 and TRBJ1-1, with D maybe TRBD1 (6 bases). V lost 10 bases, J lost 1 base, and 13 bases lay in between. The germline V gene has CDR1 MGHDK and CDR2 SYGVNS. This CDR3 region has 13 residues. CDR3 DNA: TGTGCCACCGTAGACAGGCAGAACACTGAAGCTTTCTTT. It is translated as CATVDRQNTEAFF.

This rearrangement joins TRBV28 to TRBJ2-7; 7 bases map to TRBD1. CDR1 and CDR2 from the germline V gene are MDHEN and SYDVKM. The CDR3 has 13 amino acids. V trimming: 5 bases; J trimming: 8 bases; junction bases outside the gene matches: 9. CDR3 in DNA: TGTGCCAGCAGTCAGGGACAGATAAGGCAGCAGTACGTC. It yields the protein CASSQGQIRQQYV.

The chain employs TRBV28 and TRBJ2-4, with 9 bases matching TRBD2. The length of the CDR3 is 17 residues. V shed 10 bases, J shed 2 bases, and the junction held 15 bases outside the gene matches. Germline-derived CDR1 and CDR2 are MDHEN and SYDVKM. The CDR3 DNA is TGTGCCACCTCCTCGGGAGCGGGGGGTAGAACCAAAAACATTCAGTACTTC. This sequence encodes CATSSGAGGRTKNIQYF. Looking up the rest from reference TRBV28 and TRBJ2-4 gives the full variable domain: DVKVTQSSRYLVKRTGEKVFLECVQDMDHENMFWYRQDPGLGLRLIYFSYDVKMKEKGDIPEGYSVSREKKERFSLILESASTNQTSMYLCATSSGAGGRTKNIQYFGAGTRLSVL.

This clone was picked up one time. The rearrangement uses TRBV18 and TRBJ1-1, with D tentatively TRBD1 (5 bases). This CDR3 has 13 residues. Trimming removed 8 bases from V and 4 bases from J, with 14 bases in between. Germline-derived CDR1 and CDR2 are KGHSH and LQKENI. CDR3 coding DNA: TGTGCCAGCCAGGACTCCGGGGGCACTGAAGCTTTCTTT. Its protein is CASQDSGGTEAFF.

This sequence joins TRBV5-6 and TRBJ1-1, with D perhaps matching TRBD1 (5 bases). The V and J ends lost 4 bases and 3 bases respectively, with 13 bases between them. Germline V gene data show CDR1 as SGHDT and CDR2 as YYEEEE. The CDR3 is 14 residues long. The CDR3 bases are TGTGCCAGCAGCCTAGTGCCGACAGACACTGAAGCTTTCTTT. This translates into CASSLVPTDTEAFF.

The chain employs TRBV19 and TRBJ1-1; 9 bases map to TRBD1. The CDR3 runs to 14 residues. Germline V gene data show CDR1 as LNHDA and CDR2 as SQIVND (reference sequence). The ends lost 4 bases at V and 6 bases at J; junction bases unmatched: 6. CDR3 in DNA: TGTGCCAGTAGTACACCGGGACAGGGACCTGAAGCTTTCTTT. This encodes CASSTPGQGPEAFF.

The chain combines TRBV9 with TRBJ2-7; TRBD1 is a possible D gene (5 bases). Trimming shortened V by 2 bases and J by 1 base, and 16 bases separated the two germline ends. Germline assignment: CDR1 SGDLS and CDR2 YYNGEE. The CDR3 is 16 residues long. CDR3 region: CASSVGHRGASYEQYF. DNA of the CDR3: TGTGCCAGCAGCGTTGGCCATCGTGGGGCTTCCTACGAGCAGTACTTC.

There are a few counts of this clone. This chain links TRBV10-3 with TRBJ1-5; 7 nucleotides align to TRBD1. The CDR3 is 14 amino acids. The ends lost 4 bases at V and 4 bases at J; junction bases unmatched: 4. CDR1 and CDR2 (germline): ENHRY, SYGVKD. This CDR3 reads CAISGGQPNQPQHF. CDR3 sequence (DNA): TGTGCCATCAGTGGGGGACAGCCTAATCAGCCCCAGCATTTT.

The chain is built from TRBV6-5 and TRBJ1-6; unclear D gene. In germline, CDR1 is MNHEY, CDR2 SVGAGI. The CDR3 runs to 16 residues. V lost 0 bases to trimming and J lost 4 bases, with 10 bases between them. The CDR3 DNA follows: TGTGCCAGCAGTTACTCATGGGAAGCGTATAATTCACCCCTCCACTTT. As protein: CASSYSWEAYNSPLHF.

The chain combines TRBV9 with TRBJ1-2; D is unresolved. In germline, CDR1 is SGDLS, CDR2 YYNGEE. The ends were cut back, 4 bases at V and 5 bases at J, with 15 bases in the middle. The CDR3 spans 14 residues. The CDR3 sequence: CASSTGVSTYGYTF. CDR3 bases: TGTGCCAGCAGCACCGGTGTTTCCACGTATGGCTACACCTTC.

This clone came up once. The genes are TRBV27 and TRBJ2-7; D may match TRBD1 or TRBD2 (5 bases each). The CDR3 length is 15 residues. Germline CDR1 and CDR2: MNHEY and SMNVEV (reference sequence). The germline V and J ends were trimmed by 6 bases and 0 bases, with 15 bases remaining between them. CDR3 loop: CASRSGTKISYEQYF. The CDR3 DNA reads as TGTGCCAGCAGGTCCGGGACCAAGATCTCCTACGAGCAGTACTTC.

The rearrangement joins TRBV3-1 (or the pseudogene TRBV3-2) to TRBJ2-7; 7 bases are a match to TRBD1. Germline V gives CDR1 LGHDT, CDR2 YNNKEL (reference sequence). V was clipped by 2 bases and J by 3 bases; unmatched bases: 7. This CDR3 spans 15 amino acids. Here the CDR3 DNA reads TGTGCCAGCAGCCAAATCACAGGGGCCCGCTACGAGCAGTACTTC. It is translated as CASSQITGARYEQYF.

J is TRBJ1-4 and V is TRBV18; D is ambiguous. The CDR3 extends over 13 amino acids. V dropped 3 bases and J dropped 6 bases, with 8 bases sitting between them. Germline CDR1 reads KGHSH; CDR2 reads LQKENI. In DNA, the CDR3 is TGTGCCAGCTCACCCAATGGGGATGAAAAACTGTTTTTT. Its translation: CASSPNGDEKLFF.

This clone showed up just a few times. The chain carries TRBV2 and TRBJ2-7; TRBD1 aligns across 7 bases. CDR3 length: 13 residues. Germline V lookup: CDR1 SNHLY, CDR2 FYNNEI. The V gene end was trimmed by 4 bases and the J gene end by 8 bases; junction bases not matched to a gene: 8. CDR3 sequence: CASSGGRQGQQYV. The CDR3 region has the DNA TGTGCCAGCAGTGGGGGTCGACAGGGCCAGCAGTACGTC.

This rearrangement joins TRBV15 to TRBJ1-1; tentatively, D is TRBD1 (5 bases). Germline CDR1 LNHNV, CDR2 YYDKDF (reference sequence). The germline V and J ends were trimmed by 1 base and 3 bases, with 12 bases remaining between them. This CDR3 comprises 15 residues. CDR3 sequence: CATSRVGWGDTEAFF. CDR3 DNA sequence: TGTGCCACCAGCAGAGTCGGGTGGGGGGACACTGAAGCTTTCTTT.

The V call is TRBV2, the J call TRBJ1-6; D unclear. This CDR3 spans 15 amino acids. The V end was cut by 3 bases, the J end by 8 bases, with 14 bases between. Germline CDR1 and CDR2: SNHLY and FYNNEI. The DNA for the CDR3 is TGTGCCAGCAGTGAGACGGGGTCCGGTTATTCACCCCTCCACTTT. This translates into CASSETGSGYSPLHF.

V gene TRBV3-1 (or the pseudogene TRBV3-2) combines with J gene TRBJ1-1; maybe TRBD1 (6 bases). This CDR3 contains 14 residues. The germline gives CDR1 LGHDT, CDR2 YNNKEL (reference sequence). V was trimmed by 0 bases and J by 1 base, leaving 6 bases between them. The CDR3 sequence: CASSQDRGNTEAFF. In nucleotides, the CDR3 is TGTGCCAGCAGCCAAGACAGGGGGAACACTGAAGCTTTCTTT.

J is TRBJ1-6 and V is TRBV7-9; no firm D call. Germline CDR1 SEHNR, CDR2 FQNEAQ (reference sequence). Trimming pared 2 bases from V and 7 bases from J, leaving 9 bases between. This CDR3 is 14 amino acids long. In DNA, the CDR3 is TGTGCCAGCAGCTTAACCGGGATCAATTCACCCCTCCACTTT. This gives the protein CASSLTGINSPLHF. The whole variable domain, remainder taken from reference TRBV7-9 and TRBJ1-6, is DTGVSQNPRHKITKRGQNVTFRCDPISEHNRLYWYRQTLGQGPEFLTYFQNEAQLEKSRLLSDRFSAERPKGSFSTLEIQRTEQGDSAMYLCASSLTGINSPLHFGNGTRLTVT.

The rearrangement links TRBV5-5 to TRBJ1-2; 7 nucleotides match TRBD1. The CDR3 has 15 residues. With V trimmed by 1 base and J by 3 bases, 6 bases remained unmatched. The germline V gene has CDR1 SGHKS and CDR2 YYEKEE (reference sequence). The CDR3 loop is CASSLPTGLDYGYTF. The CDR3 coding sequence is TGTGCCAGCAGCTTGCCGACAGGGCTGGACTATGGCTACACCTTC. The full variable domain, with the rest looked up from reference TRBV5-5 and TRBJ1-2, is DAGVTQSPTHLIKTRGQQVTLRCSPISGHKSVSWYQQVLGQGPQFIFQYYEKEERGRGNFPDRFSARQFPNYSSELNVNALLLGDSALYLCASSLPTGLDYGYTFGSGTRLTVV.

This CDR3 is CASSLTSLTRLEANVLTF. For the CDR3, the DNA is TGTGCCAGCTCACTAACCTCTCTAACCCGACTTGAGGCCAACGTCCTGACTTTC. V usage is TRBV18 and J usage is TRBJ2-6; D not resolved. The CDR3 is 18 amino acids. The germline gives CDR1 KGHSH, CDR2 LQKENI. V was trimmed by 4 bases and J by 6 bases, leaving 22 bases between them.

The gene calls are TRBV3-1 (or the pseudogene TRBV3-2) and TRBJ1-6; D is unresolved. Germline V gene lookup returns CDR1 LGHDT and CDR2 YNNKEL (reference sequence). CDR3 size: 19 residues. The ends were cut back, 0 bases at V and 3 bases at J, with 18 bases in the middle. The CDR3 loop reads CASSQDLGRVRRYNSPLHF. CDR3 nucleotide sequence: TGTGCCAGCAGCCAAGATTTGGGAAGGGTAAGGCGCTATAATTCACCCCTCCACTTT.